One T cell receptor (beta chain) is described in this entry. Its antigen is currently unknown. At one end, the junction sequence differs from germline, possibly due to a read error. This entry is derived from a study of T cell repertoires in cytomegalovirus infection. About the study: Indications came from public TCR beta signatures; they pointed to CMV infection and to a matching HLA type. Overall study results and limits: HLA-C-restricted CMV-specific TCR beta clonotypes were dominant in the ex vivo response. Of the TCR beta families, the public ones yielded a cumulative frequency that identified carriers of CMV plus the relevant HLA.

TCRdb redid the calling of the reads with MiXCR, one entry per CDR3 protein. The repertoire holds approximately 500,000 distinct CDR3 sequences, 26% seen once, with approximately 13% in the top ten. The germline V gene has CDR1 LNHDA and CDR2 SQIVND (reference sequence). The length of the CDR3 is 16 residues. The clonotype comes from a human donor in good health (CMV status not recorded). Some clones in this sample may be carry-over from other donors' samples. Material for sequencing was PBMCs. V is TRBV19 and J is TRBJ1-1; possible D gene TRBD1, 6 bases. CDR3 coding DNA: TGTGCCCGTAGTATAGATGGGGGGGCGGCGGACACTGAAGCTTTCTTT. Translation gives CARSIDGGAADTEAFF.